These 17 T cell receptor beta chains were sequenced from one sample in a study of tumor-infiltrating lymphocytes in primary liver carcinoma. A constant-region primer served to make TCR beta cDNA from about 0.45 ug total RNA. Employing slightly modified ARM-PCR, three nested multiplex PCR rounds were run, and these gave rise to the TCR beta libraries. A C-beta reverse primer was combined with TRBV1-TRBV30 forward primers in the first two PCR rounds, and each round had roughly 11 cycles. TCRdb reprocessed the multiplex PCR reads with MiXCR, giving one entry per CDR3 protein. Of hundreds of thousands of distinct CDR3 sequences detected, 50% to 60% appear once; the ten largest clones hold approximately 15%. Germline DNA was also extracted, with blood RNA taken from unsorted whole blood. The sequencing sample was made of peripheral blood. These receptors were collected from a woman aged 25 to 39 with primary liver carcinoma and hepatitis B virus infection.

This chain links TRBV7-8 with TRBJ2-7, with 11 nucleotides matching TRBD2. Per germline, CDR1 SGHVS and CDR2 FQNEAQ. The CDR3 spans 18 residues. Losses at the gene ends were 5 bases for V and 2 bases for J; bases not matched to a gene: 14. This chain's CDR3 is CASSPLLAGGGRTYEQYF. The CDR3 DNA reads as TGTGCCAGCAGCCCACTATTAGCGGGAGGGGGAAGGACCTACGAGCAGTACTTC.

This clonotype was seen a single time. The gene calls are TRBV29-1 and TRBJ2-2, with 11 positions matching TRBD2. Germline assignment: CDR1 SQVTM and CDR2 ANQGSEA. Germline trimming cut 6 bases from V and 6 bases from J; bases unmatched to any gene: 6. This CDR3 is built from 14 residues. CDR3 coding DNA: TGCAGCGTATTAGCGGGAGGGTACGCCGGGGAGCTGTTTTTT. Residues: CSVLAGGYAGELFF.

As regards this clonotype: It may be a read error: a sequence one base away is much more abundant. This chain uses TRBV11-3 with TRBJ1-4; tentative D call: TRBD1 (5 bases). The CDR3 loop spans 14 amino acids. The ends were cut back, 8 bases at V and 8 bases at J, with 18 bases in the middle. CDR1 and CDR2 from the germline V gene are SGHNT and YENEEA. The CDR3 protein is CASGTGTKGEKLFF. The CDR3 coding sequence is TGTGCCAGCGGCACCGGGACTAAGGGCGAAAAACTGTTTTTT.

About this clonotype itself: A much larger clonotype is one base distant, so this may be a read error. This chain uses TRBV6-5 with TRBJ2-2; TRBD2 matches 10 bases. Germline assignment: CDR1 MNHEY and CDR2 SVGAGI. V lost 2 bases to trimming and J lost 4 bases; unmatched junction nucleotides: 1. The CDR3 consists of 15 residues. The CDR3 spells CASSYASGSTGELFF. The CDR3 nucleotides are TGTGCCAGCAGTTACGCTAGCGGGAGCACCGGGGAGCTGTTTTTT.

This clonotype was counted only a few times. The chain is built from TRBV12-3 or TRBV12-4 and TRBJ1-3, with D possibly being TRBD1 (6 bases). V was shortened by 7 bases and J by 1 base, with 17 bases between the two germline ends. This CDR3 is built from 16 residues. The CDR3 coding sequence is TGTGCCAGCACCCTGGAGGGGGGCGCTTCTGGAAACACCATATATTTT. This sequence encodes CASTLEGGASGNTIYF.

This clonotype was counted many times. The chain carries TRBV11-2 and TRBJ2-3; 9 positions match TRBD2. Germline assignment: CDR1 SGHAT and CDR2 FQNNGV. Germline trimming cut 5 bases from V and 2 bases from J; bases unmatched to any gene: 5. The length of the CDR3 is 15 residues. The CDR3 region has the DNA TGTGCCAGCAGCCCTAGCGGGATACTCACAGATACGCAGTATTTT. Amino acids: CASSPSGILTDTQYF.

Note on this clonotype: Being one base from a much bigger clone, this may be a read error. The chain recombines TRBV6-6 with TRBJ2-1, with D uncertain. Trimming shortened V by 6 bases and J by 3 bases, and 15 bases separated the two germline ends. CDR3 length equals 15 residues. Germline values: CDR1 MNHNY, CDR2 SVGAGI (reference sequence). The CDR3 coding sequence is TGTGCCAGCAGCCGTGCGACTGCTATCTACAATGAGCAGTTCTTC. Protein: CASSRATAIYNEQFF.

The chain uses TRBV6-2 or TRBV6-3 and TRBJ2-2, with a possible D match to TRBD1 (5 bases). With 5 bases removed from V and 4 bases from J, the gap between germline ends came to 11 bases. The CDR3 has 14 amino acids. CDR1 is MNHEY and CDR2 is SVGEGT in the germline V gene. CDR3 bases: TGTGCCAGCAGTCACCGGACATCCACCGGGGAGCTGTTTTTT. Encoded protein: CASSHRTSTGELFF.

A note on this clonotype: The junction and the germline gene differ at one end; a read error may be behind it. The chain recombines TRBV6-5 with TRBJ2-7; a weak D match, TRBD1 (6 bases). CDR1 and CDR2 from the germline V gene are MNHEY and SVGAGI. The CDR3 sequence is 14 residues long. This CDR3 reads CASSLGQGFYDQYF. The CDR3 nucleotides read TGTGCTAGCAGCCTGGGACAAGGGTTCTACGATCAGTACTTC.

For this clonotype: Being one base from a much bigger clone, this may be a read error. The chain has TRBV12-3 or TRBV12-4 and TRBJ2-7, with a possible D match to TRBD2 (5 bases). The CDR3 has 15 residues. DNA of the CDR3: TGTGCCAGCAGCCCTGTCCGGACTCTAGCCTACGTGCAGTACTTC. Translated: CASSPVRTLAYVQYF.

This rearrangement joins TRBV6-2 or TRBV6-3 to TRBJ2-7, with D possibly being TRBD2 (6 bases). The germline CDR1 and CDR2 sequences are MNHEY and SVGEGT. The CDR3 totals 15 residues. The V gene lost 10 bases and the J gene lost 2 bases, with 21 bases spanning the gap. CDR3 nucleotide sequence: TGTGCCACAACCCCGATTTCTACGGGGGCCTACGAGCAGTACTTC. Its translation is CATTPISTGAYEQYF.

Notes on this clonotype: A junction end diverges from the germline sequence, so it may reflect a read error. The chain joins TRBV6-1 to TRBJ1-1, with a weak D call TRBD1 (6 bases). The CDR3 runs 14 residues. CDR1 MNHNS and CDR2 SASEGT come from the germline V gene. The CDR3 coding sequence is TGTGCCGGCAGAGCAGGGGATGGTGCCACTGAAGCTTTCTTT. Protein: CAGRAGDGATEAFF.

This clonotype showed up many times. The V call is TRBV6-2 or TRBV6-3, the J call TRBJ1-4, with 8 bases fitting TRBD1. V dropped 6 bases and J dropped 8; count of bases not matched to a gene: 11. The CDR3 has 15 amino acids. Per the germline V gene, CDR1 is MNHEY and CDR2 is SVGEGT. The CDR3 sequence is CASSFGTGRVEKLFF. CDR3 in DNA: TGTGCCAGCAGCTTCGGGACAGGCCGAGTAGAAAAACTGTTTTTT.

This clonotype was recorded once. V usage is TRBV5-4 and J usage is TRBJ2-3; a possible D gene is TRBD2 (6 bases). Per the germline V gene, CDR1 is SGHNT and CDR2 is YYREEE (reference sequence). The CDR3 is made up of 15 amino acids. V was trimmed by 2 bases and J by 4 bases, leaving 14 bases between them. The CDR3 DNA reads as TGTGCCAGCAGCTTCCTTGGAGGGTCCCCAGATACGCAGTATTTT. Its protein is CASSFLGGSPDTQYF. The whole variable domain, remainder taken from reference TRBV5-4 and TRBJ2-3, is ETGVTQSPTHLIKTRGQQVTLRCSSQSGHNTVSWYQQALGQGPQFIFQYYREEENGRGNFPPRFSGLQFPNYSSELNVNALELDDSALYLCASSFLGGSPDTQYFGPGTRLTVL.

The rearrangement uses TRBV2 and TRBJ1-4, with 7 bases that match TRBD1. This CDR3 has 15 amino acids. The ends lost 0 bases at V and 6 bases at J; junction bases unmatched: 4. Per germline, CDR1 SNHLY and CDR2 FYNNEI. The CDR3, as DNA: TGTGCCAGCAGTGAAGCCGCGACAGGGTATGAAAAACTGTTTTTT. It encodes CASSEAATGYEKLFF.

About this clonotype: This may be a read error: a much more frequent sequence differs by one nucleotide. The chain recombines TRBV6-6 with TRBJ2-1, with 7 bases lining up with TRBD2. V lost 6 bases to trimming and J lost 7 bases; unmatched junction nucleotides: 9. The V gene's germline CDR1 is MNHNY and CDR2 SVGAGI (reference sequence). This CDR3 has 14 amino acids. This CDR3 is CASSKGGSQNEQFF. The CDR3 nucleotides read TGTGCCAGCAGCAAAGGCGGGAGTCAGAATGAGCAGTTCTTC.

In its sample, this clonotype was seen once. A read error may produce the germline difference seen at one junction end. The chain employs TRBV6-5 and TRBJ2-1; TRBD1 might be the D (6 bases). The CDR3 runs to 15 residues. Looked up from germline, CDR1 is MNHEY and CDR2 is SVGAGI. CDR3 DNA: TGTGACAGCAGGGCAACAGGGAGTTCCTACAGTGAGCAGTTCTTC. Protein: CDSRATGSSYSEQFF.